These T cell receptor beta chains were read from a single sample in a study of cytomegalovirus exposure and HLA in healthy donors. Clones were sequenced by immunoSEQ multiplex PCR, and TCRdb holds only the in-frame ones, with some missing. The sample has tens of thousands of clones; approximately 66% are singletons. The sample taken for sequencing was PBMCs. These receptors were obtained from a man aged 50-59 years in good health and CMV-seropositive. Each CDR3 is given with its conserved first and last residue. D genes are given only for firm matches. Part of the rows lack a size; the others show once, few, many or a class for expanded clones.

d_gene,v_gene,abundance,j_gene,CDR3aa,CDR3nt
TRBD1,TRBV7-2,NA,TRBJ2-7,CASSWTGGSYEQYF,TGTGCCAGCAGCTGGACAGGGGGCTCCTACGAGCAGTACTTC
TRBD1,TRBV5-6,NA,TRBJ2-6,CASSLQGARGANVLTF,TGTGCCAGCAGCCTCCAGGGGGCGCGTGGGGCCAACGTCCTGACTTTC
NA,TRBV27,NA,TRBJ1-2,CASSRGSDNGYTF,TGTGCCAGCAGCCGAGGGTCAGATAATGGCTACACCTTC
TRBD1,TRBV6-5,few,TRBJ2-1,CASRDRETYNEQFF,TGTGCCAGTCGGGACAGGGAGACTTACAATGAGCAGTTCTTC
NA,TRBV2,NA,TRBJ2-7,CASSEGQGLGEQYF,TGTGCCAGCAGTGAAGGGCAGGGTCTCGGCGAGCAGTACTTC
TRBD1,TRBV5-1,NA,TRBJ2-1,CASSRTTGVVSNEQFF,TGCGCCAGCAGCCGCACGACAGGGGTGGTTTCCAATGAGCAGTTCTTC
NA,TRBV5-1,NA,TRBJ2-4,CASSLAVGGNIQYF,TGCGCCAGCAGCTTGGCCGTGGGCGGGAACATTCAGTACTTC
NA,TRBV7-3,NA,TRBJ2-5,CASSSSGTEETQYF,TGTGCCAGCAGCTCATCCGGGACTGAAGAGACCCAGTACTTC
TRBD1,TRBV6-6,medium-sized,TRBJ1-2,CASSRGWDRGYGYTF,TGTGCCAGCAGTAGAGGTTGGGACAGGGGTTATGGCTACACCTTC
NA,TRBV7-2,NA,TRBJ2-6,CASSPGGTSGANVLTF,TGTGCCAGCAGCCCCGGCGGGACGTCGGGGGCCAACGTCCTGACTTTC
NA,TRBV9,NA,TRBJ2-3,CASSASPQSTDTQYF,TGTGCCAGCAGCGCTAGCCCACAGAGCACAGATACGCAGTATTTT
NA,TRBV18,once,TRBJ2-7,CASSPMDSRVTNEQYF,TGTGCCAGCTCACCAATGGATAGCAGGGTGACGAACGAGCAGTACTTC
TRBD1,TRBV4-2,once,TRBJ1-2,CASSQSERGPSYGYTF,TGTGCCAGCAGCCAATCAGAAAGGGGGCCTAGCTATGGCTACACCTTC
NA,TRBV12-1,NA,TRBJ2-1,CASSPEDRGRYNEQFF,TGTGCCAGCAGCCCAGAGGACAGGGGCCGTTACAATGAGCAGTTCTTC
NA,TRBV11-1,NA,TRBJ1-4,CASSLDGGKNEKLFF,TGTGCCAGCAGCTTAGATGGGGGCAAGAATGAAAAACTGTTTTTT
NA,TRBV5-1,NA,TRBJ2-7,CASSRRSGSSYEQYF,TGCGCCAGCAGCCGCCGTTCGGGTAGCTCCTACGAGCAGTACTTC
NA,TRBV4-3,NA,TRBJ2-7,CASSQDIRAGAGEQYF,TGCGCCAGCAGCCAAGATATTCGGGCAGGGGCGGGCGAGCAGTACTTC
NA,TRBV7-9,NA,TRBJ1-2,CASSLEPPDGYTF,TGTGCCAGCAGCTTAGAACCGCCGGATGGCTACACCTTC
NA,TRBV12-5,NA,TRBJ2-1,CASGNDRSSYNEQFF,TGTGCTAGTGGTAACGACAGAAGCTCCTACAATGAGCAGTTCTTC
NA,TRBV11-2,NA,TRBJ2-2,CASSLDRNAARTGELFF,TGTGCCAGCAGCTTAGATCGTAACGCGGCAAGGACCGGGGAGCTGTTTTTT
NA,TRBV19,few,TRBJ1-6,CASSIGSGDSPLHF,TGTGCCAGTAGTATCGGGTCCGGGGATTCACCCCTCCACTTT
NA,TRBV10-3,NA,TRBJ1-1,CAISVTIGGVNTEAFF,TGTGCCATCAGTGTGACCATCGGGGGGGTGAACACTGAAGCTTTCTTT
NA,TRBV7-9,NA,TRBJ2-5,CASSLRGMETQYF,TGTGCCAGCAGCTTAAGAGGGATGGAGACCCAGTACTTC
NA,TRBV29-1,once,TRBJ2-1,CSVGSSYNEQFF,TGCAGCGTTGGGAGCTCCTACAATGAGCAGTTCTTC
NA,TRBV10-3,NA,TRBJ1-3,CAISESAGNTIYF,TGTGCCATCAGTGAGTCCGCGGGAAACACCATATATTTT
TRBD1,TRBV6-6,once,TRBJ1-1,CASRGTGGIGNTEAFF,TGTGCCAGCAGGGGGACAGGGGGAATAGGGAACACTGAAGCTTTCTTT
NA,TRBV5-4,NA,TRBJ1-1,CASSRDLGSTEAFF,TGTGCCAGCAGCCGGGATCTCGGGAGCACTGAAGCTTTCTTT
NA,TRBV6-4,NA,TRBJ2-2,CASSTGNTGELFF,TGTGCCAGCAGTACAGGGAACACCGGGGAGCTGTTTTTT
NA,TRBV6-5,few,TRBJ2-7,CATLAPGYEQYF,TGTGCCACCCTTGCCCCGGGGTACGAGCAGTACTTC
NA,TRBV6-1,NA,TRBJ1-5,CASSLGGQPQHF,TGTGCCAGCAGCCTGGGGGGTCAGCCCCAGCATTTT
TRBD2,TRBV2,NA,TRBJ2-3,CASSPKRGGTDTQYF,TGTGCCAGCAGTCCAAAGCGGGGGGGAACAGATACGCAGTATTTT
TRBD1,TRBV15,few,TRBJ2-7,CATSRAQGASDEQYF,TGTGCCACCAGCAGAGCCCAGGGGGCATCGGACGAGCAGTACTTC
NA,TRBV4-3,few,TRBJ1-4,CASSQDRRGTNEKLFF,TGCGCCAGCAGCCAAGATCGGAGAGGGACTAATGAAAAACTGTTTTTT
NA,TRBV30,few,TRBJ2-1,CAWRRGSSYNEQFF,TGTGCCTGGAGGCGGGGAAGCTCCTACAATGAGCAGTTCTTC
TRBD1,TRBV6-5,once,TRBJ1-1,CASSSQGAGTEAFF,TGTGCCAGCAGTTCGCAGGGGGCTGGCACTGAAGCTTTCTTT
TRBD1,TRBV11-2,NA,TRBJ1-1,CASSLQGGPEAFF,TGTGCCAGCAGCTTACAGGGGGGCCCTGAAGCTTTCTTT
NA,TRBV7-3,NA,TRBJ1-4,CASSLNSQEKLFF,TGTGCCAGCAGCCTAAATAGCCAGGAAAAACTGTTTTTT
NA,TRBV6-5,NA,TRBJ1-4,CASRDRGLSEKLFF,TGTGCCAGCAGGGACCGGGGGTTGTCTGAAAAACTGTTTTTT
NA,TRBV19,NA,TRBJ1-1,CASSTLQTGNTEAFF,TGTGCCAGTAGTACCCTGCAAACAGGAAACACTGAAGCTTTCTTT
NA,TRBV10-3,NA,TRBJ1-1,CAISDTGGPTEAFF,TGTGCCATCAGTGATACGGGGGGCCCCACTGAAGCTTTCTTT
NA,TRBV7-2,few,TRBJ1-5,CASSLALGGYQPQHF,TGTGCCAGCAGCTTAGCGCTGGGGGGGTATCAGCCCCAGCATTTT
NA,TRBV11-2,NA,TRBJ2-7,CASSRDILYEQYF,TGTGCCAGCAGCCGGGACATACTCTACGAGCAGTACTTC
NA,TRBV29-1,NA,TRBJ2-1,CSVGGSPRADNEQFF,TGCAGCGTTGGAGGTAGCCCCAGGGCGGACAATGAGCAGTTCTTC
TRBD2,TRBV11-2,NA,TRBJ2-2,CASSSGGGATGELFF,TGTGCCAGCAGTTCGGGAGGGGGAGCTACCGGGGAGCTGTTTTTT
TRBD1,TRBV2,NA,TRBJ1-6,CASSRDRSTLSPLHF,TGTGCCAGCAGTCGGGACAGGAGTACTCTCTCACCCCTCCACTTT
NA,TRBV18,NA,TRBJ1-1,CASLSGGRGNTEAFF,TGTGCCAGCCTATCGGGGGGCAGGGGGAACACTGAAGCTTTCTTT
NA,TRBV7-9,NA,TRBJ2-7,CASSLGVRGQYF,TGTGCCAGCAGCTTAGGAGTGAGAGGGCAGTACTTC
NA,TRBV29-1,few,TRBJ1-1,CSVREAPREAFF,TGCAGCGTTAGAGAGGCCCCACGGGAAGCTTTCTTT
TRBD1,TRBV4-2,NA,TRBJ2-7,CASSQTGTGDSEQYF,TGTGCCAGCAGCCAGACCGGGACAGGGGACAGCGAGCAGTACTTC
TRBD2,TRBV18,NA,TRBJ2-5,CASSPRGGLETQYF,TGTGCCAGCTCACCGCGCGGGGGGCTAGAGACCCAGTACTTC